A few counts support the clone carrying this TCR beta chain. The antigen is unknown. TCRdb's table, derived via immunoSEQ multiplex PCR, lists solely in-frame clones and lacks some. Here the sample spans 75,000 to 85,000 clones, 80% being singletons. Trimming pared 4 bases from V and 0 bases from J, leaving 12 bases between. CDR1 LNHDA and CDR2 SQIVND come from the germline V gene (reference sequence). The CDR3 is made up of 15 amino acids. The data originate from a study of T cells in localized non-small cell lung cancer. Study conclusions and caveats: Uninvolved adjacent lung, not tumor, had the highest T cell clonality. Patients showing higher blood T cell density tended to see longer overall survival.

This material consisted of peripheral blood, taken before any cancer treatment. This chain uses TRBV19 with TRBJ1-2; no reliable D call. This sequence was found in a female donor over 55 with stage I lung adenocarcinoma. CDR3 coding DNA: TGTGCCAGTAGTAACCCCGGACGAGCTAACTATGGCTACACCTTC. Residues: CASSNPGRANYGYTF.